This TCR beta chain was sequenced during a study of tumor and adjacent non-tumor tissue in lung cancer. The V gene's germline CDR1 is PRHDT and CDR2 FYEKMQ (reference sequence). This CDR3 region has 13 residues. About this clonotype itself: This may be a read error, as it is one base from a much larger clone.

This sample's RNA came from whole unsorted tissue. The library came from three nested PCR rounds adapted from ARM-PCR protocols. TCRdb analysed the multiplex PCR reads with MiXCR anew, one entry per CDR3 protein. The sample includes more than 70,000 distinct CDR3 sequences, 61% of them seen just once. The genes are TRBV13 and TRBJ2-5; weak D call: TRBD1 (6 bases). This TCR came from an older man with non-small cell lung cancer. Material: lung tumor tissue. CDR3 nucleotides: TGTGCCAACAGCTTAGGGGGCCAAGAGACCCAGTACTTC. Translating it yields CANSLGGQETQYF.